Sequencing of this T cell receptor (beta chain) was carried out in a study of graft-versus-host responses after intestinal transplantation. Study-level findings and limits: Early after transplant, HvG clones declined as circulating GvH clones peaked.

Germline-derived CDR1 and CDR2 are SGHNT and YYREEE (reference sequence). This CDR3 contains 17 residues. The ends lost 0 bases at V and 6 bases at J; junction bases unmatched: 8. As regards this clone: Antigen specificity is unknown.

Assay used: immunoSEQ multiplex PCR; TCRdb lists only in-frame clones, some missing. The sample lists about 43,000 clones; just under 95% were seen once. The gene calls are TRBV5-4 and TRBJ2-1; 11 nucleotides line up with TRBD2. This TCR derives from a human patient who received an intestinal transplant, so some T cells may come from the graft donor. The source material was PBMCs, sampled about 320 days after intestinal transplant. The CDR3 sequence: CASSLGASGRLGNEQFF. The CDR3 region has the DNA TGTGCCAGCAGCTTGGGGGCTAGCGGGAGGCTGGGCAATGAGCAGTTCTTC.